One sample yielded the 24 T cell receptor beta chains listed below, sequenced in a study of shared clonotypes between healthy human individuals. Clones were sequenced by immunoSEQ multiplex PCR, and TCRdb holds only the in-frame ones, with some missing. The profile shows about 1,800,000 clones, approximately 94% of them singletons. CD45RO-negative, CCR7-positively selected cells formed the naive CD8 fraction, excluding terminally differentiated effector memory CD45RA+ cells. The specimen was naive CD8+ T cells sorted from blood. These receptor sequences come from a young man in good health.

The J gene is TRBJ2-1, the V gene TRBV25-1, with a weak D call TRBD2 (5 bases). CDR3 length: 14 residues. V was trimmed by 3 bases and J by 6 bases, leaving 12 bases between them. From germline, CDR1 is MGHDK and CDR2 SYGVNS. The CDR3 nucleotides are TGTGCCAGCAGTGAGAGCTGGAGGTCCAATGAGCAGTTCTTC. Protein sequence: CASSESWRSNEQFF.

V gene TRBV7-9 combines with J gene TRBJ2-1, with a possible D match to TRBD2 (7 bases). Germline V CDR1 and CDR2: SEHNR, FQNEAQ (reference sequence). The V end lost 10 bases, the J end lost 8 bases, and 18 bases lay between the germline ends. This CDR3 is built from 13 residues. This CDR3 is CATRGAYVDEQFF. Written as DNA, the CDR3 is TGTGCCACCCGGGGGGCGTACGTGGATGAGCAGTTCTTC.

The chain carries TRBV11-2 and TRBJ2-7; D might be TRBD2 (7 bases). The germline V and J ends were trimmed by 4 bases and 3 bases, with 10 bases remaining between them. The CDR3 is 13 residues long. CDR1 SGHAT and CDR2 FQNNGV come from the germline V gene. The CDR3 bases are TGTGCCAGCAGCTGGGAGGGGGGCTACGAGCAGTACTTC. Its protein product is CASSWEGGYEQYF.

Concerning this clone: The germline gene is not matched at one end of the junction; a read error may be the cause. The rearrangement links TRBV6-6 to TRBJ2-7; either TRBD1 or TRBD2 may supply D (5 bases each). This CDR3 is 15 amino acids long. Germline CDR1 MNHNY, CDR2 SVGAGI (reference sequence). CDR3 protein: CASSYFIGTSYKQYF. Written as DNA, the CDR3 is TGTGCCAGCAGTTACTTTATAGGGACGTCCTACAAGCAGTACTTC.

To note about this clone: Distinct nucleotide sequences in the sample also encode this CDR3. V usage is TRBV5-5 and J usage is TRBJ1-1; D possibly corresponds to TRBD1 (5 bases). The V end was cut by 0 bases, the J end by 2 bases, with 8 bases between. Germline V CDR1 and CDR2: SGHKS, YYEKEE (reference sequence). This CDR3 is 14 amino acids long. CDR3 sequence: CASSLGGGNTEAFF. The CDR3 DNA is TGTGCCAGCAGCTTGGGTGGGGGAAACACTGAAGCTTTCTTT.

The chain joins TRBV9 to TRBJ2-1; unclear D gene. The ends were cut back, 3 bases at V and 6 bases at J, with 7 bases in the middle. CDR3 length: 12 residues. The germline V gene encodes CDR1 SGDLS and CDR2 YYNGEE. CDR3 nucleotides: TGTGCCAGCAGCGACTACACCAATGAGCAGTTCTTC. Its protein product is CASSDYTNEQFF.

A word on this clone: The sample holds other DNA sequences that translate to the same CDR3. The chain recombines TRBV28 with TRBJ1-5; D uncertain. Trimming took off 6 bases at V and 0 bases at J, with 6 bases between the two ends. Germline V CDR1 and CDR2: MDHEN, SYDVKM. This CDR3 is built from 13 residues. CDR3 protein: CASSSDSNQPQHF. For the CDR3, the DNA is TGTGCCAGCAGCTCCGATAGCAATCAGCCCCAGCATTTT.

This chain links TRBV4-1 with TRBJ2-7, with 7 bases that match TRBD1. Germline CDR1 is MGHRA and CDR2 is YSYEKL. This CDR3 comprises 15 residues. V was pared by 1 base and J by 2 bases, with 5 bases of the junction left unmatched. The CDR3: CASSQVTGAPYEQYF. In nucleotides, the CDR3 is TGCGCCAGCAGCCAAGTCACAGGGGCCCCCTACGAGCAGTACTTC.

The chain joins TRBV6-6 to TRBJ2-7; no clear D. Germline V gene lookup returns CDR1 MNHNY and CDR2 SVGAGI (reference sequence). V was trimmed by 2 bases and J by 6 bases, leaving 8 bases between them. The length of the CDR3 is 12 residues. The CDR3, as DNA: TGTGCCAGCAGTTACCAGGCCACCGAGCAGTACTTC. Its protein product is CASSYQATEQYF.

This clone occurred once. The rearrangement uses TRBV5-6 and TRBJ1-1, with a possible D match to TRBD1 (5 bases). Between the trimmed V and J ends, which lost 0 bases and 5 bases, there was a span of 17 bases. The CDR3 totals 16 residues. In germline, CDR1 is SGHDT, CDR2 YYEEEE. This CDR3 is CASSLVQRAPGTEAFF. The CDR3 coding sequence is TGTGCCAGCAGCTTGGTTCAGCGGGCCCCAGGGACTGAAGCTTTCTTT. Using reference TRBV5-6 and TRBJ1-1 for the parts outside the CDR3, the full variable domain is DAGVTQSPTHLIKTRGQQVTLRCSPKSGHDTVSWYQQALGQGPQFIFQYYEEEERQRGNFPDRFSGHQFPNYSSELNVNALLLGDSALYLCASSLVQRAPGTEAFFGQGTRLTVV.

Remarks on this clone: The sample holds other DNA sequences that translate to the same CDR3. The chain employs TRBV6-5 and TRBJ2-3; D unclear. Germline CDR1 is MNHEY and CDR2 is SVGAGI. The CDR3 totals 13 residues. V lost 0 bases and J 2 bases, leaving 3 bases between the germline ends. The CDR3 nucleotides read TGTGCCAGCAGTTACTCGTTCACAGATACGCAGTATTTT. It is translated as CASSYSFTDTQYF.

As to this clone: Other DNA sequences in this sample translate to the same CDR3. The V call is TRBV27, the J call TRBJ2-1; 10 bases fit TRBD2. In germline, CDR1 is MNHEY, CDR2 SMNVEV (reference sequence). Trimming took 2 bases from V and 6 from J; bases not matched to a gene: 1. This CDR3 comprises 14 residues. CDR3 DNA: TGTGCCAGCAGTTTAGGGACTAGCGCCAATGAGCAGTTCTTC. As protein: CASSLGTSANEQFF.

The chain links TRBV29-1 to TRBJ2-7; 9 bases match TRBD1. CDR3 length: 16 amino acids. Germline V lookup: CDR1 SQVTM, CDR2 ANQGSEA. V was clipped by 3 bases and J by 3 bases; unmatched bases: 12. The CDR3 reads CSVDGIGDRANYEQYF. CDR3 nucleotide sequence: TGCAGCGTTGACGGAATTGGGGACAGGGCTAACTACGAGCAGTACTTC.

The rearrangement links TRBV19 to TRBJ2-7; D gene unclear. V was shortened by 7 bases and J by 4 bases, with 14 bases between the two germline ends. The length of the CDR3 is 13 residues. Germline CDR1 reads LNHDA; CDR2 reads SQIVND (reference sequence). The CDR3 protein is CASNDEVGYEQYF. CDR3 nucleotides: TGTGCCAGTAACGACGAAGTAGGGTACGAGCAGTACTTC.

The chain has TRBV20-1 and TRBJ1-2; D is unresolved. This CDR3 comprises 10 residues. V was clipped by 6 bases and J by 6 bases, with 8 bases between them. CDR1 is DFQATT and CDR2 is SNEGSKA in the germline V gene (reference sequence). The CDR3 sequence: CSATSDGYTF. Here the CDR3 DNA reads TGCAGTGCCACCTCCGATGGCTACACCTTC.

The chain has TRBV9 and TRBJ2-2, with 10 bases aligning to TRBD1. Germline-derived CDR1 and CDR2 are SGDLS and YYNGEE. The CDR3 totals 17 residues. Losses at the gene ends were 0 bases for V and 3 bases for J; bases not matched to a gene: 5. The CDR3 coding sequence is TGTGCCAGCAGCGTAGAAGATGGGACAGGGGACACCGGGGAGCTGTTTTTT. Protein sequence: CASSVEDGTGDTGELFF.

Comment on this clone: The same CDR3 arises from other DNA sequences in this sample as well. The rearrangement uses TRBV19 and TRBJ2-7, with 9 positions matching TRBD1. After removal of 9 bases from V and 4 bases from J, the junction contained 7 bases not matched to a gene. Germline values: CDR1 LNHDA, CDR2 SQIVND (reference sequence). The CDR3 is made up of 13 amino acids. Here the CDR3 reads CASAPGQGYEQYF. In DNA, the CDR3 is TGTGCCAGCGCCCCGGGACAGGGATACGAGCAGTACTTC.

V usage is TRBV11-2 and J usage is TRBJ2-7; D unresolved. The germline V gene encodes CDR1 SGHAT and CDR2 FQNNGV. The CDR3 runs to 12 residues. The ends were cut back, 8 bases at V and 6 bases at J, with 14 bases in the middle. Here the CDR3 DNA reads TGTGCCAGCTCAGACCCCTCTCCCGAGCAGTACTTC. Translating it yields CASSDPSPEQYF.

The chain employs TRBV5-1 and TRBJ2-1, with 8 positions matching TRBD2. J was trimmed by 5 bases and V by 3 bases; bases with no gene match: 7. Germline V gene data show CDR1 as SGHRS and CDR2 as YFSETQ. This CDR3 comprises 15 residues. The CDR3 protein is CASSSGASGHNEQFF. In DNA, the CDR3 is TGCGCCAGCAGCTCCGGGGCTAGCGGGCACAATGAGCAGTTCTTC.

Of note for this clone: The sample contains more than one DNA sequence encoding this CDR3. The chain joins TRBV27 to TRBJ1-1; D unclear. The germline CDR1 and CDR2 sequences are MNHEY and SMNVEV (reference sequence). This CDR3 is 13 amino acids long. V dropped 5 bases and J dropped 1 base, with 8 bases sitting between them. The CDR3 is CASSPRQNTEAFF. For the CDR3, the DNA is TGTGCCAGCAGTCCACGGCAGAACACTGAAGCTTTCTTT.

This sequence joins TRBV6-5 and TRBJ1-2; D not certain. The germline V gene encodes CDR1 MNHEY and CDR2 SVGAGI. Trimming took off 11 bases at V and 5 bases at J, with 9 bases between the two ends. This CDR3 comprises 10 residues. The CDR3 sequence is CASELYGYTF. CDR3 sequence (DNA): TGTGCCTCAGAACTATATGGCTACACCTTC.

The chain uses TRBV30 and TRBJ2-1, with a weak D call TRBD2 (5 bases). Germline CDR1 GTSNPN, CDR2 SVGIG (reference sequence). Trimming stripped 3 bases from V and 3 bases from J, with 15 bases between. The CDR3 consists of 15 residues. CDR3 sequence: CAWSGTASRYNEQFF. The CDR3 DNA sequence: TGTGCCTGGAGCGGAACGGCTAGCCGCTACAATGAGCAGTTCTTC. Full variable domain (rest looked up from reference TRBV30 and TRBJ2-1): SQTIHQWPATLVQPVGSPLSLECTVEGTSNPNLYWYRQAAGRGLQLLFYSVGIGQISSEVPQNLSASRPQDRQFILSSKKLLLSDSGFYLCAWSGTASRYNEQFFGPGTRLTVL.

The chain has TRBV7-9 and TRBJ2-7; D is unclear. CDR3 length: 16 amino acids. V was pared by 1 base and J by 0 bases, with 13 bases between. Germline V gene lookup returns CDR1 SEHNR and CDR2 FQNEAQ (reference sequence). The CDR3 sequence: CASSLEWGPSSYEQYF. In nucleotides, the CDR3 is TGTGCCAGCAGCTTAGAATGGGGTCCAAGCTCCTACGAGCAGTACTTC.

The sample holds one count of this clone. The chain combines TRBV27 with TRBJ2-6; D is undetermined. Germline lookup yields CDR1 MNHEY and CDR2 SMNVEV (reference sequence). Trimming left V 5 bases short and J 0 bases short, with 11 bases between. This CDR3 contains 16 residues. The DNA of the CDR3 is TGTGCCAGCAGTCCCCTTGGCGTCTCTGGGGCCAACGTCCTGACTTTC. Its translation: CASSPLGVSGANVLTF.